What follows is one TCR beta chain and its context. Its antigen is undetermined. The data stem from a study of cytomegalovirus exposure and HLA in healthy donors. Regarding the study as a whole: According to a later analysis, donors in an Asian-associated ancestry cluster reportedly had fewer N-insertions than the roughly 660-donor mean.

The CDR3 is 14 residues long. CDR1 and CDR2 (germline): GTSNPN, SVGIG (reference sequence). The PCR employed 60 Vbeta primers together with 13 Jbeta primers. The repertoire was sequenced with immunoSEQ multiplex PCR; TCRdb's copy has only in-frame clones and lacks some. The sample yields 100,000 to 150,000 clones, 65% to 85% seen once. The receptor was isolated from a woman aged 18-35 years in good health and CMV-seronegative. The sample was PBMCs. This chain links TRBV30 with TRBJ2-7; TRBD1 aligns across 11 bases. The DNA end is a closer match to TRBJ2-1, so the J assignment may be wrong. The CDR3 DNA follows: TGTGCCTGGAGTGTAGGACAGGGGGCCTACGAGCAGTTCTTC. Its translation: CAWSVGQGAYEQFF.